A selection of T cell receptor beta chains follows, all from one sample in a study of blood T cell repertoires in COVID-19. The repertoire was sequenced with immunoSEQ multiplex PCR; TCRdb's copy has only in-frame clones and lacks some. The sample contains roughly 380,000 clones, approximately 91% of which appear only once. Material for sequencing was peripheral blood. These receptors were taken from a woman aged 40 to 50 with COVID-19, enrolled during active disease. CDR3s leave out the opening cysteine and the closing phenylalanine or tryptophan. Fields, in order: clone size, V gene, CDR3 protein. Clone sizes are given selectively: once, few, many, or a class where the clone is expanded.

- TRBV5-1 ASSGRDRGLEAF
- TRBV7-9 ASSPQGNTEAF
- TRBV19 ASSNSGAGELF
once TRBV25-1 ASSEYAGSPLH
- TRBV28 ASSPGDFLNTEAF
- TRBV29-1 SVEATSGSLSYNEQF
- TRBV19 ASSRAGGFQETQY
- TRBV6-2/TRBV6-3 ASSPGTTSGEPQH
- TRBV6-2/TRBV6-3 ASSYDSRVSNQPQH
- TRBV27 ASSPKSGGGYT
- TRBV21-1 ASSPRAQQGGGGYT
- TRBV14 ASTRTSGRFREQF